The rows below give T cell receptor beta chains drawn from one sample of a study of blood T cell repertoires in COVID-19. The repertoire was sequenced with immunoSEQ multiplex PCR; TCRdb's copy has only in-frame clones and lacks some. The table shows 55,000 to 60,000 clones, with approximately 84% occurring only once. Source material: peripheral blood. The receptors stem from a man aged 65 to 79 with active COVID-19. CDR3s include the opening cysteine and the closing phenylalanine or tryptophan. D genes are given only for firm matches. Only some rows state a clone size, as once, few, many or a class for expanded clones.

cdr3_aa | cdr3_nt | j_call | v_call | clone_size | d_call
CASSSTRENTGELFF | TGTGCCAGCAGCTCGACGAGGGAGAACACCGGGGAGCTGTTTTTT | TRBJ2-2 | TRBV7-3 | . | .
CASSLAGQSTDTQYF | TGTGCCAGCAGCTTGGCAGGACAGAGCACAGATACGCAGTATTTT | TRBJ2-3 | TRBV5-4 | . | .
CASSPDGGSTDTQYF | TGTGCCAGCAGCCCGGACGGGGGAAGCACAGATACGCAGTATTTT | TRBJ2-3 | TRBV11-3 | once | .
CASSGTSGIHNEQFF | TGTGCCAGTAGTGGGACTAGCGGGATTCACAATGAGCAGTTCTTC | TRBJ2-1 | TRBV19 | . | TRBD2
CASSLSVSNQPQHF | TGTGCCAGCAGCTTGTCGGTCTCCAATCAGCCCCAGCATTTT | TRBJ1-5 | TRBV5-6 | . | .
CASREPSTDTQYF | TGTGCCAGCCGGGAACCAAGCACAGATACGCAGTATTTT | TRBJ2-3 | TRBV5-4 | . | .
CASSLWSGVGNEQFF | TGTGCCAGCAGCTTGTGGTCGGGAGTTGGCAATGAGCAGTTCTTC | TRBJ2-1 | TRBV5-4 | . | .
CASSQDRGTSRTGELFF | TGTGCCAGCAGCCAAGATCGCGGGACTAGTAGAACCGGGGAGCTGTTTTTT | TRBJ2-2 | TRBV4-2 | once | TRBD2
CASSLLAKRDTGELFF | TGTGCCAGCAGCCTACTAGCGAAGAGAGATACCGGGGAGCTGTTTTTT | TRBJ2-2 | TRBV3-1/TRBV3-2 | . | TRBD2
CASSLGLPGTDTQYF | TGTGCCAGCAGCTTAGGCCTACCTGGCACAGATACGCAGTATTTT | TRBJ2-3 | TRBV11-3 | . | .
CASTTEVPYEQYF | TGTGCCAGCACTACGGAGGTGCCCTACGAGCAGTACTTC | TRBJ2-7 | TRBV27 | . | .
CASSRVGAGGPKEFF | TGTGCCAGCAGCCGGGTTGGAGCGGGAGGGCCTAAGGAGTTCTTC | TRBJ2-1 | TRBV5-6 | . | TRBD2
CASSLKGDTEAFF | TGTGCCAGCAGCTTGAAGGGGGACACTGAAGCTTTCTTT | TRBJ1-1 | TRBV13 | . | .
CASSWAGTGGNTIYF | TGTGCCAGCAGCTGGGCTGGGACAGGCGGAAACACCATATATTTT | TRBJ1-3 | TRBV5-6 | few | TRBD1
CASSVATTRDIFNYGYTF | TGTGCCAGCAGCGTAGCTACGACTCGGGACATATTCAACTATGGCTACACCTTC | TRBJ1-2 | TRBV9 | few | .
CASSQAPRRQETQYF | TGTGCCAGCAGCCAAGCCCCCCGTAGACAAGAGACCCAGTACTTC | TRBJ2-5 | TRBV3-1/TRBV3-2 | . | .
CASSLNSHNEQFF | TGTGCCAGCAGCTTAAACAGTCACAATGAGCAGTTCTTC | TRBJ2-1 | TRBV7-3 | few | .
CASSPDRTGYTF | TGTGCCAGCAGCCCAGACAGGACCGGCTACACCTTC | TRBJ1-2 | TRBV7-2 | few | .
CASSSGQNYYEQYF | TGTGCCAGCAGCTCGGGACAGAATTACTACGAGCAGTACTTC | TRBJ2-7 | TRBV5-4 | . | TRBD1
CASSYMEQEINTEAFF | TGTGCCAGCAGTTACATGGAACAGGAGATAAACACTGAAGCTTTCTTT | TRBJ1-1 | TRBV6-2/TRBV6-3 | once | .
CASSQSGQGNEQYF | TGTGCCAGCTCACAATCGGGACAGGGCAACGAGCAGTACTTC | TRBJ2-7 | TRBV18 | . | TRBD1
CASSGRLAGFHTQYF | TGCGCCAGCAGTGGTCGACTAGCGGGGTTTCATACGCAGTATTTT | TRBJ2-3 | TRBV10-1 | . | TRBD2
CASSGQGIDQPQHF | TGTGCCAGCAGCGGACAGGGGATAGATCAGCCCCAGCATTTT | TRBJ1-5 | TRBV28 | . | TRBD1
CASSYMAGQDGYTF | TGTGCCAGCAGTTACATGGCAGGGCAGGATGGCTACACCTTC | TRBJ1-2 | TRBV6-2/TRBV6-3 | . | .
CASSSRGMAEAFF | TGCGCCAGCAGCTCCAGGGGGATGGCTGAAGCTTTCTTT | TRBJ1-1 | TRBV5-1 | . | TRBD1
CASSSSTTVSGYTF | TGTGCCAGCAGCTCGTCGACAACCGTGAGTGGCTACACCTTC | TRBJ1-2 | TRBV5-4 | . | .
CASSVDRGEQYF | TGTGCCAGCAGCGTGGACAGGGGCGAGCAGTACTTC | TRBJ2-7 | TRBV9 | . | TRBD1
CASSVKTSSYTGELFF | TGTGCCAGCAGCGTTAAGACTAGCAGTTACACCGGGGAGCTGTTTTTT | TRBJ2-2 | TRBV9 | few | TRBD2
CASSPRLAVSYNEQFF | TGTGCCAGCAGCCCCCGACTAGCGGTCTCCTACAATGAGCAGTTCTTC | TRBJ2-1 | TRBV7-2 | . | TRBD2
CASSLGLNSPLHF | TGTGCCAGCAGCTTAGGTCTTAATTCACCCCTCCACTTT | TRBJ1-6 | TRBV11-2 | . | .
CASSVDTNTGELFF | TGTGCCAGCAGCGTCGACACGAACACCGGGGAGCTGTTTTTT | TRBJ2-2 | TRBV9 | . | .
CASNWGGTGNTIYF | TGTGCCAGCAACTGGGGGGGTACTGGAAACACCATATATTTT | TRBJ1-3 | TRBV2 | . | .
CASSTGGSGNTIYF | TGTGCCAGCAGCACAGGGGGCTCTGGAAACACCATATATTTT | TRBJ1-3 | TRBV28 | . | TRBD1
CASSAGIYGYTF | TGTGCCAGCTCGGCAGGGATCTATGGCTACACCTTC | TRBJ1-2 | TRBV2 | . | .
CASSLGISGGGGTDTQYF | TGTGCCAGCAGTTTAGGGATTTCAGGAGGAGGAGGGACAGATACGCAGTATTTT | TRBJ2-3 | TRBV28 | . | .
CASSLGQGLAYHAEQFF | TGTGCCAGCAGCTTGGGTCAGGGACTAGCTTATCACGCTGAGCAGTTCTTC | TRBJ2-1 | TRBV5-4 | . | TRBD2
CASSYSGDSPRKAFF | TGTGCCAGCAGTTACTCAGGGGACTCCCCTCGAAAGGCTTTCTTT | TRBJ1-1 | TRBV6-5 | . | .
CASSTGAQGQFF | TGTGCCAGTAGTACAGGGGCGCAGGGACAGTTCTTC | TRBJ2-1 | TRBV19 | . | .
CASSPPGLGNEQFF | TGTGCCAGCAGCCCGCCGGGACTAGGGAATGAGCAGTTCTTC | TRBJ2-1 | TRBV7-3 | . | TRBD2